This T cell receptor beta chain was sequenced for a study of blood T cell repertoires in COVID-19 (dated by TCRdb to 2020 to 2022). A note on the overall study: Samples from collaborators originated in the United States, Italy and Spain and spanned both the acute and convalescent phases of COVID-19. The prospective study material was composed of cDNA or gDNA derived from T cells, B-cell-depleted T cells, or PBMCs. Subjects who had been exposed to COVID-19, were actively infected with it, or had recovered from it provided the deeply sampled blood TCRbeta repertoires that made up the dataset. The repertoires were released in a freely available public database intended as a resource for research on the immune response to SARS-CoV-2. Samples came from the ongoing ImmuneRACE study (first 160 participants) plus 1,254 subjects from 6 global collaborators. Sample metadata almost always included a de-identified subject ID, COVID-19 status, age in years and sex. HLA class I and class II types, where available, came from metadata supplied by the sample provider rather than from assay-based typing.

Whole blood was collected in K2EDTA tubes by collaborating institutions according to the institutions' own protocols. For TCRbeta analysis, collaborator samples were shipped as frozen whole blood, as isolated PBMCs, or as DNA extracted from either sample type. Trimming accounts for 7 bases at V and 6 bases at J, while the number of junction bases matched to no gene is 9. Based on the germline V gene, the CDR1 and CDR2 sequences are SQVTM and ANQGSEA. Including the terminal cysteine and phenylalanine, the CDR3 comprises 15 residues. Just the 45-base CDR3 DNA is kept, in frame starting at base 1. TCRbeta CDR3 regions were amplified from genomic DNA using the immunoSEQ Assay, a bias-controlled multiplex PCR. In the original analysis: Nucleated cell counts per sample were estimated from amplification of reference gene primers within the assay. Sequence reads were collapsed and filtered to measure the absolute abundance of every unique TCRbeta CDR3 rearrangement. For each sample, productive Simpson clonality was calculated by taking the square root of Simpson's diversity index across productive rearrangements. The source is immuneACCESS, and TCRdb retained only in-frame sequences with V and J called. Part of the clones is not carried over; for the studies checked, unresolved V genes explain less than half of this, and the remainder is unexplained. That table furnishes V, J and clone size, whereas the DNA furnished D and trimming. This sample is represented by about 44,000 clones; roughly 84% of them were singletons. The ten top clones hold roughly 4.6% of the sample.

Turning to this clone: Its specific antigen is unknown. No base quality values were provided; no much bigger clone lies one nucleotide off.

Summary of the overall study and its limitations: The amount of clinical and demographic metadata varied by source and participant and was provided uncurated.

The receptor chain draws on TRBV29-1 and TRBJ2-2, and 12 junction bases match TRBD1. Sequencing was performed on peripheral blood. This receptor was taken from a woman in her seventies with acute or convalescent COVID-19. The DNA reads as follows: TGCAGCGCCGGCCCGGGACAGGGGGCCCCCGGGGAGCTGTTTTTT. Its translation reads: CSAGPGQGAPGELFF.